These 16 T cell receptor beta chains share one sample of origin, sequenced in a study of cytomegalovirus exposure and HLA in healthy donors. PCR involved 60 Vbeta and 13 Jbeta primers. Libraries were prepared by immunoSEQ multiplex PCR; TCRdb keeps only in-frame clonotypes and omits some of them. This table has 110,000 to 150,000 clones, 70% to 80% appearing once. Sequenced input: PBMCs. The receptor source for this set is a woman aged 45-65 years in good health and CMV-seronegative.

V gene TRBV29-1 combines with J gene TRBJ1-2; D gene unclear. The germline CDR1 and CDR2 sequences are SQVTM and ANQGSEA. The CDR3 runs to 9 residues. The germline V and J ends were trimmed by 8 bases and 14 bases, with 15 bases remaining between them. DNA for the CDR3: TGCAGCCACTCCCAGGCCAGGACCTTC. Its translation: CSHSQARTF.

The CDR3 sequence: CASSRPGTGEGYTF. The CDR3 nucleotides are TGTGCCAGCAGTCGACCCGGGACAGGGGAAGGCTACACCTTC. The chain links TRBV6-6 to TRBJ1-2; 10 bases are shared with TRBD1. With V trimmed by 5 bases and J by 8 bases, 8 bases remained unmatched. CDR1 MNHNY and CDR2 SVGAGI come from the germline V gene (reference sequence). The CDR3 is 14 amino acids.

This chain uses TRBV5-4 with TRBJ1-1; D unresolved. This CDR3 contains 12 residues. The V gene lost 0 bases and the J gene lost 6 bases, with 6 bases spanning the gap. Germline lookup yields CDR1 SGHNT and CDR2 YYREEE (reference sequence). The CDR3 loop is CASSLGEAEAFF. DNA of the CDR3: TGTGCCAGCAGCTTGGGCGAGGCTGAAGCTTTCTTT.

This sequence joins TRBV9 and TRBJ2-3; TRBD1 might be the D (6 bases). Germline loops: CDR1 SGDLS, CDR2 YYNGEE. The CDR3 length is 14 residues. V was cut by 6 bases and J by 2 bases, with 13 bases left in between. CDR3 coding DNA: TGTGCCAGCAAAGGGGGTCTAGCCACAGATACGCAGTATTTT. This gives the protein CASKGGLATDTQYF.

The rearrangement joins TRBV10-3 to TRBJ2-3; TRBD2 matches at 11 bases. The CDR3 has 17 amino acids. Germline loops: CDR1 ENHRY, CDR2 SYGVKD. V lost 6 bases, J lost 3 bases, and 11 bases stayed unmatched. The CDR3 coding sequence is TGTGCCATCAGCGGGGTGGGGCTAGCGGGGGGAACAGATACGCAGTATTTT. It codes for CAISGVGLAGGTDTQYF.

This clone was recorded once. This chain links TRBV29-1 with TRBJ1-2; no firm D call. V lost 7 bases and J lost 4, with 19 bases in between. Germline values: CDR1 SQVTM, CDR2 ANQGSEA. The length of the CDR3 is 14 residues. The CDR3 protein is CSATPMQTTYGYTF. CDR3 DNA sequence: TGCAGCGCTACCCCGATGCAGACTACCTATGGCTACACCTTC.

The rearrangement joins TRBV11-3 to TRBJ2-3; 8 bases are shared with TRBD2. CDR1 SGHNT and CDR2 YENEEA come from the germline V gene. The CDR3 loop spans 15 amino acids. Trimming removed 4 bases from V and 2 bases from J; junction bases left unmatched: 5. The CDR3 here is CASSYGGADTDTQYF. Here the CDR3 DNA reads TGTGCCAGCAGCTACGGGGGGGCAGACACAGATACGCAGTATTTT. Filled out from reference TRBV11-3 and TRBJ2-3, the complete variable domain reads EAGVVQSPRYKIIEKKQPVAFWCNPISGHNTLYWYLQNLGQGPELLIRYENEEAVDDSQLPKDRFSAERLKGVDSTLKIQPAELGDSAVYLCASSYGGADTDTQYFGPGTRLTVL.

This chain joins TRBV6-1 and TRBJ2-7; 11 positions agree with TRBD2. Germline V lookup: CDR1 MNHNS, CDR2 SASEGT. The CDR3 consists of 15 residues. J was trimmed by 2 bases and V by 4 bases; bases with no gene match: 4. The CDR3 is CASSVTSGGAYEQYF. CDR3 DNA: TGTGCCAGCAGTGTAACTAGCGGGGGAGCCTACGAGCAGTACTTC.

This clone was counted between two and nine times. V usage is TRBV4-2 and J usage is TRBJ1-2, with D unresolved. Trimming removed 1 base at V and 8 bases at J, with 14 bases between. CDR1 and CDR2 from the germline V gene are LGHNA and YNFKEQ. The length of the CDR3 is 14 residues. The CDR3 loop reads CASSQVVQSHGYTF. CDR3 in DNA: TGTGCCAGCAGCCAAGTAGTACAGTCCCACGGCTACACCTTC.

CDR3 protein: CASSFGGDQPQHF. The CDR3 DNA is TGTGCCAGCAGTTTCGGGGGGGATCAGCCCCAGCATTTT. The V call is TRBV28, the J call TRBJ1-5, with TRBD1 as a possible D gene (5 bases). V was trimmed by 3 bases and J by 5 bases, leaving 8 bases between them. Germline V gene data show CDR1 as MDHEN and CDR2 as SYDVKM. The CDR3 runs to 13 residues.

This chain joins TRBV5-4 and TRBJ1-2, with 7 bases matching TRBD1. The CDR3 length is 15 residues. Unmatched junction bases numbered 10, after V lost 4 bases and J lost 4 bases. CDR1 is SGHNT and CDR2 is YYREEE in the germline V gene (reference sequence). The CDR3 loop is CASSQGGGQPYGYTF. CDR3 sequence (DNA): TGTGCCAGCAGCCAAGGGGGCGGGCAGCCCTATGGCTACACCTTC.

The chain links TRBV27 to TRBJ2-3; 14 bases line up with TRBD2. The CDR3 contains 16 residues. V lost 5 bases, J lost 4 bases, and 5 bases stayed unmatched. Germline V lookup: CDR1 MNHEY, CDR2 SMNVEV (reference sequence). This CDR3 reads CASSPTSGGVPDTQYF. The CDR3 coding sequence is TGTGCCAGCAGTCCGACTAGCGGGGGGGTCCCAGATACGCAGTATTTT.

This clone was seen a few times. The chain recombines TRBV5-1 with TRBJ2-5; TRBD2 agrees at 10 bases. Germline V gene sequence: CDR1 SGHRS, CDR2 YFSETQ. Trimming at V came to 0 bases and at J to 1 base, leaving 3 bases not matched to a gene. The CDR3 covers 16 residues. Here the CDR3 DNA reads TGCGCCAGCAGCTTGGTTAGCGGGGGGCCCCAAGAGACCCAGTACTTC. This codes for CASSLVSGGPQETQYF. Variable domain in full (rest from reference TRBV5-1 and TRBJ2-5): KAGVTQTPRYLIKTRGQQVTLSCSPISGHRSVSWYQQTPGQGLQFLFEYFSETQRNKGNFPGRFSGRQFSNSRSEMNVSTLELGDSALYLCASSLVSGGPQETQYFGPGTRLLVL.

This chain links TRBV30 with TRBJ1-6, with D possibly TRBD1 on 5 matching bases. Germline V gives CDR1 GTSNPN, CDR2 SVGIG (reference sequence). Deletions cut 2 bases from V and 5 bases from J, with 10 bases between. The CDR3 length is 14 residues. The CDR3 region is CAWSSGINNSPLHF. CDR3 nucleotides: TGTGCCTGGAGTTCAGGGATTAATAATTCACCCCTCCACTTT. Together with reference TRBV30 and TRBJ1-6, the CDR3 gives the full variable domain: SQTIHQWPATLVQPVGSPLSLECTVEGTSNPNLYWYRQAAGRGLQLLFYSVGIGQISSEVPQNLSASRPQDRQFILSSKKLLLSDSGFYLCAWSSGINNSPLHFGNGTRLTVT.

The chain uses TRBV28 and TRBJ1-2, with D perhaps TRBD1 (6 bases). Germline CDR1 MDHEN, CDR2 SYDVKM. This CDR3 is 15 amino acids long. The V gene lost 6 bases and the J gene lost 8 bases, with 22 bases spanning the gap. The CDR3 reads CASSPGTIPYRGYTF. CDR3 sequence (DNA): TGTGCCAGCAGCCCCGGGACAATCCCCTACCGGGGCTACACCTTC.

The genes are TRBV28 and TRBJ2-7, with D unresolved. Trimming removed 6 bases from V and 0 bases from J, with 9 bases in between. The CDR3 is made up of 13 amino acids. Germline V lookup: CDR1 MDHEN, CDR2 SYDVKM. The CDR3 DNA follows: TGTGCCAGCAGACCTACAGCCTCCTACGAGCAGTACTTC. Residues: CASRPTASYEQYF.